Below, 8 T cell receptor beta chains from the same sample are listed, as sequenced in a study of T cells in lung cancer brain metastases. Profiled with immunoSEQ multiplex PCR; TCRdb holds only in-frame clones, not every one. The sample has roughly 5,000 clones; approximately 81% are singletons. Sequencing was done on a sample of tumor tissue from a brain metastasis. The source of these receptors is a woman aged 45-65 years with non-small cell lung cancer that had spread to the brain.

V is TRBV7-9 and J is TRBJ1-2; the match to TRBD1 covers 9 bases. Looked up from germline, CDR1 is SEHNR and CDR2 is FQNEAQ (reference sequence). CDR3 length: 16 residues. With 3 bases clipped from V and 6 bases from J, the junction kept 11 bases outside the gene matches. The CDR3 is CASSLDTGGRRDGYTF. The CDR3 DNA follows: TGTGCCAGCAGCTTGGATACAGGGGGCAGACGAGATGGCTACACCTTC.

CDR3 sequence (DNA): TGTGCCAGTAGTATGCAGCAAGGAATGGGTGAGCAGTTCTTC. It is translated as CASSMQQGMGEQFF. The V gene is TRBV19, the J gene TRBJ2-1; D gene ambiguous. The CDR3 extends over 14 amino acids. The germline V gene encodes CDR1 LNHDA and CDR2 SQIVND (reference sequence). V shed 3 bases and J shed 9 bases, with 15 bases lying between them.

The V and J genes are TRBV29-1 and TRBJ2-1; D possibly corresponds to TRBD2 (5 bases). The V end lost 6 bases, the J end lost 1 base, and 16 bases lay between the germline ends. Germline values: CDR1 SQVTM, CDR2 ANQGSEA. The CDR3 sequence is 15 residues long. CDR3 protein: CSVSPGGGSYNEQFF. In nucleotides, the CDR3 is TGCAGCGTCTCCCCGGGCGGAGGTTCCTACAATGAGCAGTTCTTC.

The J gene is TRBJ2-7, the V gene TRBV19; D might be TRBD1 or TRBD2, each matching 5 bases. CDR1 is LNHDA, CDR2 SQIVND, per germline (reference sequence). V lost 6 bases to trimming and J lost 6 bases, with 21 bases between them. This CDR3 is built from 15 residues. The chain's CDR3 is CASSPEGYLRGEQYF. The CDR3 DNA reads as TGTGCCAGTAGCCCGGAAGGCTATTTGAGGGGCGAGCAGTACTTC. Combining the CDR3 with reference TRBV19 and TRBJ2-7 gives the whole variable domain DGGITQSPKYLFRKEGQNVTLSCEQNLNHDAMYWYRQDPGQGLRLIYYSQIVNDFQKGDIAEGYSVSREKKESFPLTVTSAQKNPTAFYLCASSPEGYLRGEQYFGPGTRLTVT.

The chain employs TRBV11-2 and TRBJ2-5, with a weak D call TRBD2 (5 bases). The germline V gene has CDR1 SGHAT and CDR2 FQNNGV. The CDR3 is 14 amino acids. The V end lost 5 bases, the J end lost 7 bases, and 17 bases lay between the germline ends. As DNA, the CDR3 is TGTGCCAGCAGCCTCGACTATCAAAAGAGGACCCAGTACTTC. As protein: CASSLDYQKRTQYF.

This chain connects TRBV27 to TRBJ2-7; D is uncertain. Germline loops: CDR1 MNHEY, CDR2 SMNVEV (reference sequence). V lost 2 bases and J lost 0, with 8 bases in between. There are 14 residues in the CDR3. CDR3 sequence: CASSLQSYSYEQYF. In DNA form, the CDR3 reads TGTGCCAGCAGTTTACAGTCCTACTCCTACGAGCAGTACTTC.

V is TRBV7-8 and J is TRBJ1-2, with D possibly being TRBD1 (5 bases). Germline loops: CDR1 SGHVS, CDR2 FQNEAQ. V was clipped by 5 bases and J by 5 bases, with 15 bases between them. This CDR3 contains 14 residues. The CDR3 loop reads CASSGTGTAYGYTF. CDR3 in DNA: TGTGCCAGCAGCGGCACCGGGACTGCGTATGGCTACACCTTC.

The CDR3 loop reads CASSLWADRGRAEQYF. The CDR3, as DNA: TGTGCCAGCAGCTTATGGGCGGACAGGGGCAGGGCCGAGCAGTACTTC. The chain employs TRBV7-6 and TRBJ2-7, with 9 nucleotides matching TRBD1. CDR3 length equals 16 residues. Germline CDR1 reads SGHVS; CDR2 reads FNYEAQ. V shed 2 bases, J shed 6 bases, and the junction held 11 bases outside the gene matches. Full variable domain (remainder filled in from reference TRBV7-6 and TRBJ2-7): GAGVSQSPRYKVTKRGQDVALRCDPISGHVSLYWYRQALGQGPEFLTYFNYEAQQDKSGLPNDRFSAERPEGSISTLTIQRTEQRDSAMYRCASSLWADRGRAEQYFGPGTRLTVT.